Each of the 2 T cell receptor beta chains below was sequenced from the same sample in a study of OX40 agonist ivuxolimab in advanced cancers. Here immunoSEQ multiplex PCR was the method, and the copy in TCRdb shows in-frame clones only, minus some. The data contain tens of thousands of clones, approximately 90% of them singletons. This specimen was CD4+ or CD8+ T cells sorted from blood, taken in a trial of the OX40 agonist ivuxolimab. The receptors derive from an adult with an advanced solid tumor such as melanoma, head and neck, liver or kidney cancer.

The CDR3 region has the DNA TGCGCCAGCAGCTTGGAGGCGGGGAATCAGCCCCAGCATTTT. Protein: CASSLEAGNQPQHF. The chain joins TRBV5-1 to TRBJ1-5; D remains ambiguous. This CDR3 comprises 14 residues. Trimming took 0 bases from V and 4 from J, leaving 8 bases between them. The germline CDR1 and CDR2 sequences are SGHRS and YFSETQ. Based on the CDR3 plus reference TRBV5-1 and TRBJ1-5, the full variable domain is KAGVTQTPRYLIKTRGQQVTLSCSPISGHRSVSWYQQTPGQGLQFLFEYFSETQRNKGNFPGRFSGRQFSNSRSEMNVSTLELGDSALYLCASSLEAGNQPQHFGDGTRLSIL.

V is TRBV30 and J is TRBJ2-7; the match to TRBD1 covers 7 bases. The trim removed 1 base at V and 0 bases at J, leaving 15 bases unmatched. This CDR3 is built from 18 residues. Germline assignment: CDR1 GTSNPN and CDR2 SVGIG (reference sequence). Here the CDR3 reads CAWSDPTRNRGCSYEQYF. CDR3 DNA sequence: TGTGCCTGGAGTGACCCTACCCGCAACAGGGGCTGCTCCTACGAGCAGTACTTC.